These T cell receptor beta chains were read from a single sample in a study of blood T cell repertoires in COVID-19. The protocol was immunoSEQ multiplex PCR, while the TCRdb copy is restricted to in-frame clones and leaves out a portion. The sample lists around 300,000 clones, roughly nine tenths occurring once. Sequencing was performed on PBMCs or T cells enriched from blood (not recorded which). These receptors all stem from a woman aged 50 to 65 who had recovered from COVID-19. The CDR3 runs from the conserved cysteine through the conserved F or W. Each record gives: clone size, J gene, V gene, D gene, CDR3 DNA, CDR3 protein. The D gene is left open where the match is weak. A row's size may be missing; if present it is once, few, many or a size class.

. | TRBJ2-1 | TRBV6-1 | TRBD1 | TGTGCCAGCAGTGAAGCCGGCAGGGGGTTCTACAATGAGCAGTTCTTC | CASSEAGRGFYNEQFF
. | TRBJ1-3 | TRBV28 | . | TGTGCCAGCAGCGCAGCTAGCCAATCTGGAAACACCATATATTTT | CASSAASQSGNTIYF
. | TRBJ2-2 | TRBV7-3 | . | TGTGCCAGCAGCTTAAGACAGTCCACCGGGGAGCTGTTTTTT | CASSLRQSTGELFF
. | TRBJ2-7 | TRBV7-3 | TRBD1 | TGTGCCAGCAGCTTGAGGGGACAGGGGTTCCACGAGCAGTACTTC | CASSLRGQGFHEQYF
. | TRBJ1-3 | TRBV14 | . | TGTGCCAGCAGCCAAACTTTTGGAAACACCATATATTTT | CASSQTFGNTIYF
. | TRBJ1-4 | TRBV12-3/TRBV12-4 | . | TGTGCCAGCGGGGGGAAGGAGGAAAAACTGTTTTTT | CASGGKEEKLFF
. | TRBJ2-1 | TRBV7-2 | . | TGTGCCAGCAGACCTACCGGGACTCGCGGCAATGAGCAGTTCTTC | CASRPTGTRGNEQFF
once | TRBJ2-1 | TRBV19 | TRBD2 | TGTGCCAGTAGTACCTCCGGACTAGCTTCCCATGAGCAGTTCTTC | CASSTSGLASHEQFF
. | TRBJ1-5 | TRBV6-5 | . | TGTGCCAGCCGGGACACCAGTAGCAATCAGCCCCAGCATTTT | CASRDTSSNQPQHF
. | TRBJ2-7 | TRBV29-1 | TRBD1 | TGCAGCGTCCGACAGGGGGGAAGCTCCTACGAGCAGTACTTC | CSVRQGGSSYEQYF
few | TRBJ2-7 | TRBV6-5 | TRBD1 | TGTGCCAGCAAACCGGGACAGGGGACGGTGCAGTACTTC | CASKPGQGTVQYF
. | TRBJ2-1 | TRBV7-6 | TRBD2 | TGTGCCAGCAGCCCAACCGGGGGGGAGCTGTACAATGAGCAGTTCTTC | CASSPTGGELYNEQFF
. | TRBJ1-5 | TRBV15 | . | TGTGCCACCAGCAGAGTTTCTCTCAATCAGCCCCAGCATTTT | CATSRVSLNQPQHF
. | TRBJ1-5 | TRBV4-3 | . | TGCGCCAGCAGCCAAGATTACGGGTCGGGCAATCAGCCCCAGCATTTT | CASSQDYGSGNQPQHF
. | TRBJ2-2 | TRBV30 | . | TGTGCCTGGAGGAGCCCGTACACCGGGGAGCTGTTTTTT | CAWRSPYTGELFF
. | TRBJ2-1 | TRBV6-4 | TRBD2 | TGTGCCAGCAGCCCTTCGGGAGGTAATGAGCAGTTCTTC | CASSPSGGNEQFF
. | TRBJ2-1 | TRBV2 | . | TGTGCCAGCAGCTCGAGGACAGTCGTCTCCTACAATGAGCAGTTCTTC | CASSSRTVVSYNEQFF
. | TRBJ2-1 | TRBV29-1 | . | TGCAGCGTTGAATCCGCGGGGTATGAGCAGTTCTTC | CSVESAGYEQFF
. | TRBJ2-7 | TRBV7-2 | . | TGTGCCAGCAGCTTATCTAGCCTGGGGAACTACGAGCAGTACTTC | CASSLSSLGNYEQYF
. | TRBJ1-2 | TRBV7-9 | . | TGTGCCAGCAGCTTAGTCGGGGTAGGAGGCTACACCTTC | CASSLVGVGGYTF
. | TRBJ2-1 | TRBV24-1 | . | TGTGCCACCAGTGGACTCCCTGACAGGACCCGTTACAATGAGCAGTTCTTC | CATSGLPDRTRYNEQFF
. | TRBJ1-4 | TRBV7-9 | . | TGTGCCAGCAGCCCAACGCTTTCTACTCAGGGGCACAATGAAAAACTGTTTTTT | CASSPTLSTQGHNEKLFF
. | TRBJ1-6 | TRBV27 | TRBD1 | TGTGCCAGCAGTTCCCCACCACGACAGGGGGCTGATTCACCCCTCCACTTT | CASSSPPRQGADSPLHF
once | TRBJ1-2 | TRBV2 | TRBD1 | TGTGCCAGCAGTAACGACAGGGGCTATGGCTACACCTTC | CASSNDRGYGYTF
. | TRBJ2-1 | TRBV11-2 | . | TGTGCCAGCAGCCTGGGTATGACGGGAGCACATGAGCAGTTCTTC | CASSLGMTGAHEQFF
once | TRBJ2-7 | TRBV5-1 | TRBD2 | TGCGCCAGCAGTGACGGGACTAGCGGAACCTACGAGCAGTACTTC | CASSDGTSGTYEQYF